The text below deals with one TCR beta chain. What it binds is not known. This sample is part of a study of cytomegalovirus exposure and HLA in healthy donors. The study, taken as a whole, reports: For TCR beta chains, V- and J-gene trimming was later linked to a missense DCLRE1C variant.

The CDR3 loop spans 18 amino acids. V was pared by 0 bases and J by 4 bases, with 22 bases between. Germline assignment: CDR1 LNHDA and CDR2 SQIVND (reference sequence). The PCR contained 60 Vbeta and 13 Jbeta primers. Sequenced by immunoSEQ multiplex PCR; TCRdb stores in-frame clones only, minus some. The data show 200,000 to 300,000 clones, 81% seen once. Healthy bone marrow donors formed the donor group. The study sampled nominally healthy donors, though unrecorded immune exposures were likely. V usage is TRBV19 and J usage is TRBJ2-7; D perhaps matches TRBD2 (5 bases). The sample comprised PBMCs. The clonotype originates from a woman in her fifties or sixties in good health and CMV-seropositive. The CDR3 coding sequence is TGTGCCAGTAGTATAGATAGAAGTAGGAGGCTTCCGGGTTACGAGCAGTACTTC. Amino acids: CASSIDRSRRLPGYEQYF. Drawing the rest from reference TRBV19 and TRBJ2-7, the complete variable domain is DGGITQSPKYLFRKEGQNVTLSCEQNLNHDAMYWYRQDPGQGLRLIYYSQIVNDFQKGDIAEGYSVSREKKESFPLTVTSAQKNPTAFYLCASSIDRSRRLPGYEQYFGPGTRLTVT.